This is a list of T cell receptor beta chains from one sample in a study of OX40 agonist ivuxolimab in advanced cancers. TCRdb's copy holds only in-frame clones and misses some; the assay was immunoSEQ multiplex PCR. The table has under 85,000 clones, approximately 88% seen once; the top ten hold around 0.5%. The sample in question was CD4+ or CD8+ T cells sorted from blood, obtained in a trial of the OX40 agonist ivuxolimab. These receptor sequences come from an adult with an advanced solid tumor such as melanoma, head and neck, liver or kidney cancer. Each CDR3 is given with its conserved first and last residue. The order of the fields is J gene, D gene, clone size, V gene, CDR3 DNA, CDR3 protein. The D gene is left open where the match is weak. Not all rows give a size; the values are once, few, many and, for expanded clones, a class.

J gene: TRBJ2-2
D gene: TRBD1
clone size: NA
V gene: TRBV19
CDR3 DNA: TGTGCCAGTAGTACCTGGACAGGGGACACCGGGGAGCTGTTTTTT
CDR3 protein: CASSTWTGDTGELFF

J gene: TRBJ2-1
D gene: TRBD2
clone size: once
V gene: TRBV11-2
CDR3 DNA: TGTGCCAGCAGCTTAGCTGCTAGCGGGGGGGCCGGTGAGCAGTTCTTC
CDR3 protein: CASSLAASGGAGEQFF

J gene: TRBJ1-4
D gene: NA
clone size: NA
V gene: TRBV10-2
CDR3 DNA: TGCGCCAGCAGTGAGTGGCAGGGCCTCGAAAAACTGTTTTTT
CDR3 protein: CASSEWQGLEKLFF

J gene: TRBJ1-2
D gene: NA
clone size: NA
V gene: TRBV19
CDR3 DNA: TGTGCCAGTACCATCGCCGGCGGGTGGGATTTCTATGGCTACACCTTC
CDR3 protein: CASTIAGGWDFYGYTF

J gene: TRBJ1-6
D gene: NA
clone size: NA
V gene: TRBV4-1
CDR3 DNA: TGCGCCAGCAGCCAACTTCCAGGGGTTTACTCACCCCTCCACTTT
CDR3 protein: CASSQLPGVYSPLHF

J gene: TRBJ1-1
D gene: TRBD1
clone size: few
V gene: TRBV4-1
CDR3 DNA: TGCGCCAGCAGCCAAGGGGACAGGGCGAACACTGAAGCTTTCTTT
CDR3 protein: CASSQGDRANTEAFF

J gene: TRBJ2-3
D gene: TRBD2
clone size: NA
V gene: TRBV2
CDR3 DNA: TGTGCCAGCAGTGAACCCCTAGCGGGGGCGAACACAGATACGCAGTATTTT
CDR3 protein: CASSEPLAGANTDTQYF

J gene: TRBJ2-7
D gene: TRBD2
clone size: NA
V gene: TRBV27
CDR3 DNA: TGTGCCAGCAACCGAGGGAGGGGCCTCTCTGGCGAGCAGTACTTC
CDR3 protein: CASNRGRGLSGEQYF

J gene: TRBJ1-1
D gene: NA
clone size: NA
V gene: TRBV25-1
CDR3 DNA: TGTGCCAGCACTCCCCCAGGGCACTCAGAAGCTTTCTTT
CDR3 protein: CASTPPGHSEAFF

J gene: TRBJ2-5
D gene: NA
clone size: NA
V gene: TRBV7-2
CDR3 DNA: TGTGCCAGCAGCTTAGGGGCAGCCCTCCAAGAGACCCAGTACTTC
CDR3 protein: CASSLGAALQETQYF

J gene: TRBJ2-3
D gene: TRBD2
clone size: NA
V gene: TRBV27
CDR3 DNA: TGTGCCAGCAGTTTATTCCGAGGACTAGTAGCAGATACGCAGTATTTT
CDR3 protein: CASSLFRGLVADTQYF

J gene: TRBJ2-5
D gene: NA
clone size: NA
V gene: TRBV7-2
CDR3 DNA: TGTGCCAGCACGAGCCAAGCGTTAAGAATAGAGACCCAGTACTTC
CDR3 protein: CASTSQALRIETQYF

J gene: TRBJ1-2
D gene: NA
clone size: NA
V gene: TRBV7-9
CDR3 DNA: TGTGCCAGCAGCCCCCCTGGGGGGGGCGATGGTGGCTACACCTTC
CDR3 protein: CASSPPGGGDGGYTF

J gene: TRBJ2-2
D gene: NA
clone size: once
V gene: TRBV10-3
CDR3 DNA: TGTGCCATCAGTTCAACGACCGAACAAACCGGGGAGCTGTTTTTT
CDR3 protein: CAISSTTEQTGELFF

J gene: TRBJ1-6
D gene: TRBD1
clone size: NA
V gene: TRBV7-9
CDR3 DNA: TGTGCCAGCAGTTACCATAAGACAGGGGGCGGTTCACCCCTCCACTTT
CDR3 protein: CASSYHKTGGGSPLHF

J gene: TRBJ2-3
D gene: NA
clone size: NA
V gene: TRBV9
CDR3 DNA: TGTGCCAGCAGCTCCCGGGGAGGGGGGAGCGCAGATACGCAGTATTTT
CDR3 protein: CASSSRGGGSADTQYF

J gene: TRBJ2-7
D gene: TRBD1
clone size: NA
V gene: TRBV5-1
CDR3 DNA: TGCGCCAGCAGCTTGGAGGGGACAGCGCAGCAGTACTTC
CDR3 protein: CASSLEGTAQQYF

J gene: TRBJ1-6
D gene: NA
clone size: NA
V gene: TRBV28
CDR3 DNA: TGTGCCAGCAGGGAGAGGAGCTCCTATAATTCACCCCTCCACTTT
CDR3 protein: CASRERSSYNSPLHF

J gene: TRBJ2-7
D gene: NA
clone size: NA
V gene: TRBV7-9
CDR3 DNA: TGTGCCAGCAGCTTGTCTCCGGGAGAGCAGTACTTC
CDR3 protein: CASSLSPGEQYF

J gene: TRBJ2-2
D gene: TRBD1
clone size: NA
V gene: TRBV2
CDR3 DNA: TGTGCCAGCAGCCGTGGGACAGGGGGCAGCACCGGGGAGCTGTTTTTT
CDR3 protein: CASSRGTGGSTGELFF

J gene: TRBJ2-1
D gene: TRBD2
clone size: NA
V gene: TRBV29-1
CDR3 DNA: TGCAGCGTGGCGGGACTAGCGGGGGGATATGAGCAGTTCTTC
CDR3 protein: CSVAGLAGGYEQFF

J gene: TRBJ1-1
D gene: NA
clone size: NA
V gene: TRBV18
CDR3 DNA: TGTGCCAGCTCACCACCAAGGACGTTTATGAACACTGAAGCTTTCTTT
CDR3 protein: CASSPPRTFMNTEAFF

J gene: TRBJ1-2
D gene: NA
clone size: few
V gene: TRBV27
CDR3 DNA: TGTGCCAGCAGTTTTGGAGGGGGGGGTGGCTACACCTTC
CDR3 protein: CASSFGGGGGYTF

J gene: TRBJ1-1
D gene: TRBD1
clone size: NA
V gene: TRBV10-3
CDR3 DNA: TGTGCCATCAGTGACACCGGGACAGGCGGAGGGAACACTGAAGCTTTCTTT
CDR3 protein: CAISDTGTGGGNTEAFF

J gene: TRBJ1-2
D gene: NA
clone size: few
V gene: TRBV7-9
CDR3 DNA: TGTGCCAGCAGCTTACAGGGCCGAGGCTACACCTTC
CDR3 protein: CASSLQGRGYTF

J gene: TRBJ1-5
D gene: NA
clone size: NA
V gene: TRBV9
CDR3 DNA: TGTGCCAGCAGCCCGGAGGGGGGAACAGCCGGCCGGGGGCAGCCCCAGCATTTT
CDR3 protein: CASSPEGGTAGRGQPQHF

J gene: TRBJ2-2
D gene: TRBD1
clone size: NA
V gene: TRBV7-2
CDR3 DNA: TGTGCCAGCAGCAAGGGACAGGCCTCCACCGGGGAGCTGTTTTTT
CDR3 protein: CASSKGQASTGELFF

J gene: TRBJ1-4
D gene: NA
clone size: NA
V gene: TRBV10-3
CDR3 DNA: TGTGCCATCAGTGAATCCCCGGGGGGGGTCCAGGAAAAACTGTTTTTT
CDR3 protein: CAISESPGGVQEKLFF

J gene: TRBJ2-7
D gene: NA
clone size: NA
V gene: TRBV28
CDR3 DNA: TGTGCCAGCCTCGCTGACAGCTACGAGCAGTACTTC
CDR3 protein: CASLADSYEQYF

J gene: TRBJ2-1
D gene: TRBD2
clone size: NA
V gene: TRBV6-4
CDR3 DNA: TGTGCCGGGGGGACTAGCGAGGGGAGCTCCTACAATGAGCAGTTCTTC
CDR3 protein: CAGGTSEGSSYNEQFF

J gene: TRBJ1-6
D gene: NA
clone size: NA
V gene: TRBV5-5
CDR3 DNA: TGTGCCAGCAGCCCGCGACAGGAGTATAATTCACCCCTCCACTTT
CDR3 protein: CASSPRQEYNSPLHF

J gene: TRBJ1-2
D gene: TRBD1
clone size: NA
V gene: TRBV6-1
CDR3 DNA: TGTGCCAGTACGGACAGGGGGGGTTATGGCTACACCTTC
CDR3 protein: CASTDRGGYGYTF

J gene: TRBJ1-2
D gene: NA
clone size: once
V gene: TRBV2
CDR3 DNA: TGTGCCAGCAGTGAGTTCCTCGGGGGGCCGGATGGCTACACCTTC
CDR3 protein: CASSEFLGGPDGYTF

J gene: TRBJ1-5
D gene: NA
clone size: NA
V gene: TRBV19
CDR3 DNA: TGTGCCAGTAGTATAACAGGGTCTGGGCCCCAGCATTTT
CDR3 protein: CASSITGSGPQHF

J gene: TRBJ2-4
D gene: NA
clone size: NA
V gene: TRBV7-6
CDR3 DNA: TGTGCCAGCAGCTTAGCGCAAGAAGGTTGGAACATTCAGTACTTC
CDR3 protein: CASSLAQEGWNIQYF

J gene: TRBJ1-5
D gene: NA
clone size: NA
V gene: TRBV7-2
CDR3 DNA: TGTGCCAGCAGCTTAGTTGAGGGACAGCCCCAGCATTTT
CDR3 protein: CASSLVEGQPQHF

J gene: TRBJ1-3
D gene: NA
clone size: NA
V gene: TRBV10-3
CDR3 DNA: TGTGCCATCAGGACCGAGGGGGGCTCTGGAAACACCATATATTTT
CDR3 protein: CAIRTEGGSGNTIYF

J gene: TRBJ2-7
D gene: NA
clone size: NA
V gene: TRBV14
CDR3 DNA: TGTGCCAGCAGCCAAGAGAGGGGGAGGGAGCAGTACTTC
CDR3 protein: CASSQERGREQYF

J gene: TRBJ1-5
D gene: NA
clone size: NA
V gene: TRBV5-1
CDR3 DNA: TGCGCCAGCAGCTTGGTTCCGACAGAAGATAATCAGCCCCAGCATTTT
CDR3 protein: CASSLVPTEDNQPQHF

J gene: TRBJ2-5
D gene: NA
clone size: NA
V gene: TRBV5-6
CDR3 DNA: TGTGCCAGCAGCTTTACCGGGACCCAAGGGACCCAGTACTTC
CDR3 protein: CASSFTGTQGTQYF